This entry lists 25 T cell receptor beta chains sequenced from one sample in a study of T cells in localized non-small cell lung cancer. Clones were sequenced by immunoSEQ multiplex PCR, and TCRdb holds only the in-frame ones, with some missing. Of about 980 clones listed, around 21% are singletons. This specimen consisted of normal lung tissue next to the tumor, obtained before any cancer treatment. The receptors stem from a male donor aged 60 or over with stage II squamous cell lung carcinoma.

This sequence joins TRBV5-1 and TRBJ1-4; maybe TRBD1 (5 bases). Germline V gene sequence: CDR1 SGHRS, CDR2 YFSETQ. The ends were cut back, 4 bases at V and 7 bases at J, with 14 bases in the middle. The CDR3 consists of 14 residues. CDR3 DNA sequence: TGCGCCAGCAGCGAGGGGAGGTCGGGTGAAAAACTGTTTTTT. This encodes CASSEGRSGEKLFF.

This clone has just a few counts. The CDR3 DNA is TGTGCCAGCAGCCCCCGGGCCTACTATGGCTACACCTTC. Protein product: CASSPRAYYGYTF. The chain has TRBV9 and TRBJ1-2; D not certain. The V and J ends lost 4 bases and 3 bases respectively, with 10 bases between them. The CDR3 length is 13 residues. Germline CDR1 and CDR2: SGDLS and YYNGEE. The full variable domain, completed using reference TRBV9 and TRBJ1-2, is DSGVTQTPKHLITATGQRVTLRCSPRSGDLSVYWYQQSLDQGLQFLIQYYNGEERAKGNILERFSAQQFPDLHSELNLSSLELGDSALYFCASSPRAYYGYTFGSGTRLTVV.

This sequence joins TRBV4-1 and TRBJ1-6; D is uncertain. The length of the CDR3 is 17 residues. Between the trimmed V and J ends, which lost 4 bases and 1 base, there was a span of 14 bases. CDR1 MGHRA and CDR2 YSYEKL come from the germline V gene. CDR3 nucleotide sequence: TGCGCCAGCAGCCTTCAATTCGGGGAGTCCTATAATTCACCCCTCCACTTT. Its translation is CASSLQFGESYNSPLHF.

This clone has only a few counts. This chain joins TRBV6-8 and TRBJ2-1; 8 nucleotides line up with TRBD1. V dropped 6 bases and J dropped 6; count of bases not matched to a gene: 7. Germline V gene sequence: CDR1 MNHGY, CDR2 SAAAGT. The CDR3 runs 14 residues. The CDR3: CASRDRVLVNEQFF. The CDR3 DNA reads TGTGCCAGCAGGGACAGGGTATTAGTCAATGAGCAGTTCTTC.

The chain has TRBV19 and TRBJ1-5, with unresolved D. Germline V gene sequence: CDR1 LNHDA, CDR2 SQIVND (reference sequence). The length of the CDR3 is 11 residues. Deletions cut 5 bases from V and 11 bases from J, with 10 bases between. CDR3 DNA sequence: TGTGCCAGTAGTCCACCCCCGTCCCAGCATTTT. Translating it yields CASSPPPSQHF.

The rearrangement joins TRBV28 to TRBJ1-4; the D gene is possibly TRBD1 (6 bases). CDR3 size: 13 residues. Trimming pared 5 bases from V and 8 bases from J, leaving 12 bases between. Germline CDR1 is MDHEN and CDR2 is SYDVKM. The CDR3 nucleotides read TGTGCCAGCAGTCTGGGGGGACAAGAAAAACTGTTTTTT. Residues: CASSLGGQEKLFF.

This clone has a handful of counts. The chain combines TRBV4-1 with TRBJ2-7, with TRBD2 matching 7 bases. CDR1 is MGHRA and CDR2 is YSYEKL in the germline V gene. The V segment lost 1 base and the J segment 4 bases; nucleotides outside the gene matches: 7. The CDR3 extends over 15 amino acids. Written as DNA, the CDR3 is TGCGCCAGCAGCCAAGCGATAGCGGGTTCGTACGAGCAGTACTTC. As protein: CASSQAIAGSYEQYF.

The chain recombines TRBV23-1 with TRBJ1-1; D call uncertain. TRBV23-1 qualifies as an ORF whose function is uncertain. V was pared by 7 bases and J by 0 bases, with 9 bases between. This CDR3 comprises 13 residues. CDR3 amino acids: CASKADLNTEAFF. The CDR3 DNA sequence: TGCGCCAGCAAGGCGGACCTGAACACTGAAGCTTTCTTT.

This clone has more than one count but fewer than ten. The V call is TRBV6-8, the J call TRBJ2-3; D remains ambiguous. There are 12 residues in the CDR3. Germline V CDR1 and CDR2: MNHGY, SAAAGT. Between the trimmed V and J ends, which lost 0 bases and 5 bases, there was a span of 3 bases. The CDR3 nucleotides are TGTGCCAGCAGTTACTCGCGAGATACGCAGTATTTT. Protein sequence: CASSYSRDTQYF.

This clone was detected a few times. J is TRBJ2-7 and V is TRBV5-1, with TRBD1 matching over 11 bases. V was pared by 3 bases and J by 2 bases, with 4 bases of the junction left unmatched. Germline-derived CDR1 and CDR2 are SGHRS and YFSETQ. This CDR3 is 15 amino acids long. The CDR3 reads CASSSPGQGAYEQYF. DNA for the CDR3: TGCGCCAGCAGCTCACCGGGACAGGGGGCCTACGAGCAGTACTTC.

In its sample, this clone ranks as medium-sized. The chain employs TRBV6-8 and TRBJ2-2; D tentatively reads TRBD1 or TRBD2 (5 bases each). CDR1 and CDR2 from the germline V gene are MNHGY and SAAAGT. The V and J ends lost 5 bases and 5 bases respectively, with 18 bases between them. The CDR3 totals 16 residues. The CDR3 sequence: CASSEPGRRATGELFF. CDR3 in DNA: TGTGCCAGCAGTGAGCCGGGACGGCGTGCTACCGGGGAGCTGTTTTTT.

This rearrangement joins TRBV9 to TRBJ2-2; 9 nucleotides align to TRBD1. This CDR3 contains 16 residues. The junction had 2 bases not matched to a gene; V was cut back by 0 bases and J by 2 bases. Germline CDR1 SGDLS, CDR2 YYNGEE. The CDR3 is CASSVGQGENTGELFF. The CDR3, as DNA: TGTGCCAGCAGCGTAGGACAGGGGGAAAACACCGGGGAGCTGTTTTTT. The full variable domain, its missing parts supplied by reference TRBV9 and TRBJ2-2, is DSGVTQTPKHLITATGQRVTLRCSPRSGDLSVYWYQQSLDQGLQFLIQYYNGEERAKGNILERFSAQQFPDLHSELNLSSLELGDSALYFCASSVGQGENTGELFFGEGSRLTVL.

CDR3 amino acids: CASGWRGGPDTQYF. CDR3 sequence (DNA): TGTGCCAGCGGCTGGAGGGGGGGCCCAGATACGCAGTATTTT. V usage is TRBV7-2 and J usage is TRBJ2-3; D possibly corresponds to TRBD2 (7 bases). CDR1 and CDR2 (germline): SGHTA, FQGNSA. The length of the CDR3 is 14 residues. V shed 8 bases and J shed 4 bases, with 16 bases lying between them.

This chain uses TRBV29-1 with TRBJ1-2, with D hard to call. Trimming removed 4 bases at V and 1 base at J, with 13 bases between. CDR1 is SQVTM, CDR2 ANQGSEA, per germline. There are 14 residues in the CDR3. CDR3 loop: CSVVDGSFNYGYTF. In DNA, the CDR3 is TGCAGCGTTGTGGACGGGTCCTTTAACTATGGCTACACCTTC. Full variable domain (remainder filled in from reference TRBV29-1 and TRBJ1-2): SAVISQKPSRDICQRGTSLTIQCQVDSQVTMMFWYRQQPGQSLTLIATANQGSEATYESGFVIDKFPISRPNLTFSTLTVSNMSPEDSSIYLCSVVDGSFNYGYTFGSGTRLTVV.

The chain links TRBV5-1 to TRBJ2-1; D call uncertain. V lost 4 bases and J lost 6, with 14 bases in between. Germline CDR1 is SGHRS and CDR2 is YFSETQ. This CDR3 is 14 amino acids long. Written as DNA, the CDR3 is TGCGCCAGCAGCCCCCTTAGTAAGGCCAATGAGCAGTTCTTC. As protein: CASSPLSKANEQFF.

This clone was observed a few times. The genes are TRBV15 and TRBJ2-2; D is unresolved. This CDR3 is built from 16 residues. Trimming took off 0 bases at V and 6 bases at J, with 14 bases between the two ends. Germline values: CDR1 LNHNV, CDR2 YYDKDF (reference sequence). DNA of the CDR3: TGTGCCACCAGCAGAGAGAGGCCGCCAGACTCCGGGGAGCTGTTTTTT. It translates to CATSRERPPDSGELFF.

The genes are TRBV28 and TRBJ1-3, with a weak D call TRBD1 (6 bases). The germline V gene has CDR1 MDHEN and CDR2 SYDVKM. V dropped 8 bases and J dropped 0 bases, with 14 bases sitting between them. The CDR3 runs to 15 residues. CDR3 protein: CASALTGNSGNTIYF. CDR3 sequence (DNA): TGTGCCAGCGCCCTCACAGGGAACTCTGGAAACACCATATATTTT.

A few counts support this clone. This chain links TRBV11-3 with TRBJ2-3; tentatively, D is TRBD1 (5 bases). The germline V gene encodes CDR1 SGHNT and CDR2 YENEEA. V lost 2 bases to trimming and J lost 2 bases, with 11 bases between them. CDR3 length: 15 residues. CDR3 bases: TGTGCCAGCAGCTTAAATGGGGCCAACACAGATACGCAGTATTTT. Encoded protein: CASSLNGANTDTQYF.

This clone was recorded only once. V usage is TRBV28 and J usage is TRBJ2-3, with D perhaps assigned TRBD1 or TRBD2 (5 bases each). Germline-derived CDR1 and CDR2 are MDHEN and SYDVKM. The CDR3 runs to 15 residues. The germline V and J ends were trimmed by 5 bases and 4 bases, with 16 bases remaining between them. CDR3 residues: CASSNTGTLADTQYF. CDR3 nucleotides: TGTGCCAGCAGTAACACCGGGACGCTCGCAGATACGCAGTATTTT.

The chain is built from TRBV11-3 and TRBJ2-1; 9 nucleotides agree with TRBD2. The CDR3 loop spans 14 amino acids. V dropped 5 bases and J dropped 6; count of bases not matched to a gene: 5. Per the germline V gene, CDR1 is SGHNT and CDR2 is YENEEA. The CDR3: CASSRLAEPNEQFF. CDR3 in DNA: TGTGCCAGCAGCCGACTAGCGGAGCCCAATGAGCAGTTCTTC.

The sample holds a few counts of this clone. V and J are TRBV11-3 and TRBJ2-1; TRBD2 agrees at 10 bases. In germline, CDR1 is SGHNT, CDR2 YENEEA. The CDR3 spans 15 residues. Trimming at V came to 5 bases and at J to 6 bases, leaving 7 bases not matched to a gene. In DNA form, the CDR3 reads TGTGCCAGCAGCCTCACTAGCGGGAAACTCAATGAGCAGTTCTTC. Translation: CASSLTSGKLNEQFF.

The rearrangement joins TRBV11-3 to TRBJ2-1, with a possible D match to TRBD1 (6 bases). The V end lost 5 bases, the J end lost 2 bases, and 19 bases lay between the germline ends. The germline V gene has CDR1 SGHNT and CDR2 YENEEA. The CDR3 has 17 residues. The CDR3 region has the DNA TGTGCCAGCAGCCATATTGGGACATTTAGGCCCTACAATGAGCAGTTCTTC. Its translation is CASSHIGTFRPYNEQFF.

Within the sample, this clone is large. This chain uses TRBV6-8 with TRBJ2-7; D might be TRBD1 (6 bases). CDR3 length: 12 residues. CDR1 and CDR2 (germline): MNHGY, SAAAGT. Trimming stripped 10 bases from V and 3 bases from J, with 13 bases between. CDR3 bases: TGTGCCACCTCGGACAGAGACTACGAGCAGTACTTC. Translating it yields CATSDRDYEQYF.

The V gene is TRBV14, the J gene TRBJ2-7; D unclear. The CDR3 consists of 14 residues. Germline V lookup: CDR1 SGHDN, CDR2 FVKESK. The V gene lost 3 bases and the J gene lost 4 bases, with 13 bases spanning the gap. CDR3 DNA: TGTGCCAGCAGCCAGGGTCCCCTCCCTTACGAGCAGTACTTC. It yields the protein CASSQGPLPYEQYF.

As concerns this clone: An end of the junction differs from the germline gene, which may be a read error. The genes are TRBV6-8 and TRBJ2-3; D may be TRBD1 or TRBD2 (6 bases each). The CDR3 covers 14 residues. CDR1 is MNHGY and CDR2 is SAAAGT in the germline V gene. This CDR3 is CAISAGGVIDTQYF. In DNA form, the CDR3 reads TGTGCCATCAGTGCCGGGGGCGTTATAGATACGCAGTATTTT.